This T cell receptor beta chain was captured in a study of T-cell memory formation after mild COVID-19. There are a few counts of this clonotype. TCR alpha and TCR beta cDNA libraries carrying sample barcodes and UMIs were produced by 5'RACE using constant-segment primers. Each CDR3 protein gets one entry after TCRdb re-called the 5' RACE reads with MiXCR. The sample shows 500,000 to 550,000 distinct CDR3 sequences, just over 20% of them seen only once. The V end lost 0 bases, the J end lost 0 bases, and 14 bases lay between the germline ends. In germline, CDR1 is MNHEY, CDR2 SVGAGI. The CDR3 consists of 17 residues.

The sample consisted of PBMCs or a T cell subset sorted from them (not recorded which). This TCR was recovered from an adult woman who had mild COVID-19 (a few samples of this study predate the infection). Cell type and time point are not known. This chain joins TRBV6-5 and TRBJ1-1, with D unclear. The CDR3 protein is CASSYSRLRSLNTEAFF. The CDR3 region has the DNA TGTGCCAGCAGTTACTCTCGTCTCAGGTCCCTGAACACTGAAGCTTTCTTT.